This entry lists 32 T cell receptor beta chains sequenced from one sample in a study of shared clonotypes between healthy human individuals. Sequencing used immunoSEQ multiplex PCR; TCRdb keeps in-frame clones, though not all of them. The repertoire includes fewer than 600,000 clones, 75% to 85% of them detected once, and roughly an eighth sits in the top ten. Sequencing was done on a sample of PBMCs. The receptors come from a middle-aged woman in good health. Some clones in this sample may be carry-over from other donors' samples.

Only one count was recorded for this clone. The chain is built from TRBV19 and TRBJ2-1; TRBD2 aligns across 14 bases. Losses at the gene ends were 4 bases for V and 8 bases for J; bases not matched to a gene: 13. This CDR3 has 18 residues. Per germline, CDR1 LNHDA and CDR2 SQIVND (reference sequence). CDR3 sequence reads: CASSTLGTSGSWGDEQFF. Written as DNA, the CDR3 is TGTGCCAGTAGTACCCTCGGGACTAGCGGGAGTTGGGGGGATGAGCAGTTCTTC. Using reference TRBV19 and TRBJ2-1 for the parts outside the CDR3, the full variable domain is DGGITQSPKYLFRKEGQNVTLSCEQNLNHDAMYWYRQDPGQGLRLIYYSQIVNDFQKGDIAEGYSVSREKKESFPLTVTSAQKNPTAFYLCASSTLGTSGSWGDEQFFGPGTRLTVL.

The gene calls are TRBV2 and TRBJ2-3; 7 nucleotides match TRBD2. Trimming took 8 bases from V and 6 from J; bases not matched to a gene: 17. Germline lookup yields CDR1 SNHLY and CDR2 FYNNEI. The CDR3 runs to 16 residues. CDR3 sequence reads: CASYPPSSGAHDTQYF. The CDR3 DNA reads TGTGCCAGCTACCCCCCTTCTAGCGGAGCCCACGATACGCAGTATTTT.

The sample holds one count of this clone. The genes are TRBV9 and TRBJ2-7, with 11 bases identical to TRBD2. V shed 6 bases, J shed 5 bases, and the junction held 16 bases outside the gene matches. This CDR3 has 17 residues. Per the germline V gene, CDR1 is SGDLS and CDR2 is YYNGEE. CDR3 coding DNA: TGTGCCAGCAACCGCTTCAACTTTAGCGGGAGGGCCCACGAGCAGTACTTC. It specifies CASNRFNFSGRAHEQYF.

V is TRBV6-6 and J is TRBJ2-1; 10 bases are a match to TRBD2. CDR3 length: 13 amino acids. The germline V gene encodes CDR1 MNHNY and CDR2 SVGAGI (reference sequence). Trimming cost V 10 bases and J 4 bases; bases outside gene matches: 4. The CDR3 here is CATGTSEYNEQFF. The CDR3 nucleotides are TGTGCCACAGGGACTAGCGAGTACAATGAGCAGTTCTTC.

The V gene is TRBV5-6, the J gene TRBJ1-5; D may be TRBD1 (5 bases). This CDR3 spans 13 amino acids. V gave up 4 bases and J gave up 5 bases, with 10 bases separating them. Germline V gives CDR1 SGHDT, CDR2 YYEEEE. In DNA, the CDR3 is TGTGCCAGCAGCACCGGGGGGGATCAGCCCCAGCATTTT. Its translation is CASSTGGDQPQHF.

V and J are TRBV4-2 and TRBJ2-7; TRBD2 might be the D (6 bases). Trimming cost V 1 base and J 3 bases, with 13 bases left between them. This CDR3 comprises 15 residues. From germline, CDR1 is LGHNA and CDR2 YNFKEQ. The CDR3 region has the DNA TGTGCCAGCAGCCAAGTGGCGGGATCGCTCTACGAGCAGTACTTC. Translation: CASSQVAGSLYEQYF.

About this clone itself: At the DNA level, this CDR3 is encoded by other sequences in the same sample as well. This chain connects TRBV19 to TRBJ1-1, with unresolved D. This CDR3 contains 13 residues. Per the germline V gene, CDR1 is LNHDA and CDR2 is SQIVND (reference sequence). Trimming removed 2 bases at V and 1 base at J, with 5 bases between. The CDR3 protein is CASSITANTEAFF. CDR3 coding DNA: TGTGCCAGTAGTATAACCGCGAACACTGAAGCTTTCTTT.

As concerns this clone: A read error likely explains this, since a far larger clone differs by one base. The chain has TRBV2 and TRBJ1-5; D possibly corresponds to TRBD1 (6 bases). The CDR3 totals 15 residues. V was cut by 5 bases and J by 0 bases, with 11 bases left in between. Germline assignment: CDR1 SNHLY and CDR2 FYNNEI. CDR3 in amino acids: CASSKGGFSNQPQHF. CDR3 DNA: TGTGCCAGCAGTAAAGGGGGATTTAGCAATCAGCCCCAGCATTTT.

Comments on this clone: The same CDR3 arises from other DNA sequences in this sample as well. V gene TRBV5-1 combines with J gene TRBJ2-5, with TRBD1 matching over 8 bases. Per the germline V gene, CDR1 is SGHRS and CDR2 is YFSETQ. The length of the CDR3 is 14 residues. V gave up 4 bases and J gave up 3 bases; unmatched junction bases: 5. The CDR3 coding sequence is TGCGCCAGCAGCCTAGGGACAGGCGAAGAGACCCAGTACTTC. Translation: CASSLGTGEETQYF.

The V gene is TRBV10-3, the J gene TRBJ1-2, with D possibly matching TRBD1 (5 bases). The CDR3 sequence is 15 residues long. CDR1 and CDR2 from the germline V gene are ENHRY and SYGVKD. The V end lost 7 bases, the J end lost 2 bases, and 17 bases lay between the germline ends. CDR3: CAITGWEWGNYGYTF. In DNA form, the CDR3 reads TGTGCCATCACGGGCTGGGAGTGGGGGAACTATGGCTACACCTTC.

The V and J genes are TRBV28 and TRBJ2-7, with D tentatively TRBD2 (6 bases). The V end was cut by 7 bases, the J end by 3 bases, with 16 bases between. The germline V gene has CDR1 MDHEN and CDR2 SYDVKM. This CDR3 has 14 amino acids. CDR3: CASTPVGGLYEQYF. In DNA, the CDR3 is TGTGCCAGCACCCCAGTCGGGGGACTCTACGAGCAGTACTTC.

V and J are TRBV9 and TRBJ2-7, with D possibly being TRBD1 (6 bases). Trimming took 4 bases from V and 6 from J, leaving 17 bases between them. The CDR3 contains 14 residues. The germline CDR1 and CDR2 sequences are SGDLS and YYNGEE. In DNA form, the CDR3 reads TGTGCCAGCAGCCCCCGGGACATCTGGGCCGAGCAGTACTTC. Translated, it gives CASSPRDIWAEQYF.

The CDR3 DNA sequence: TGTGCCAGCAGTTGGGACAGGGTAATTCAGCCCCAGCATTTT. As protein: CASSWDRVIQPQHF. This chain links TRBV6-5 with TRBJ1-5, with TRBD1 matching 9 bases. The germline V gene has CDR1 MNHEY and CDR2 SVGAGI. V shed 4 bases, J shed 6 bases, and the junction held 4 bases outside the gene matches. This CDR3 has 14 residues.

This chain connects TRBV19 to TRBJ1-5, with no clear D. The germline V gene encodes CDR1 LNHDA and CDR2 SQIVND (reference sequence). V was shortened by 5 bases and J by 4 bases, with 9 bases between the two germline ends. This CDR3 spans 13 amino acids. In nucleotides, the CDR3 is TGTGCCAGTAGTCCACGAGGGAATCAGCCCCAGCATTTT. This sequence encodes CASSPRGNQPQHF.

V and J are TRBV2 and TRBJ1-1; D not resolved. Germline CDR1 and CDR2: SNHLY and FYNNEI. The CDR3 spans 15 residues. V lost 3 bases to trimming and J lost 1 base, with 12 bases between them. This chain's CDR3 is CASSEYSGRNTEAFF. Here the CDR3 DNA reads TGTGCCAGCAGTGAGTATTCGGGAAGGAACACTGAAGCTTTCTTT.

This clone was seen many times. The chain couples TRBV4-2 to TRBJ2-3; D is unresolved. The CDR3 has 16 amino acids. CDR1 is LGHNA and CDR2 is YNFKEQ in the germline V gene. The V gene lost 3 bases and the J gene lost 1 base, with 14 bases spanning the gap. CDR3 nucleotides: TGTGCCAGCAGCCAGCCCGCTGTTTGGTGCACAGATACGCAGTATTTT. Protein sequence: CASSQPAVWCTDTQYF.

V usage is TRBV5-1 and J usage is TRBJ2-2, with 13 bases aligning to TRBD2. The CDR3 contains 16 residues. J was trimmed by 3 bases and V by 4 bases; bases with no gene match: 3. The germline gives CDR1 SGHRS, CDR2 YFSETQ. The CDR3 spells CASSPLAGGYTGELFF. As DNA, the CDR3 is TGCGCCAGCAGCCCACTAGCGGGAGGGTACACCGGGGAGCTGTTTTTT.

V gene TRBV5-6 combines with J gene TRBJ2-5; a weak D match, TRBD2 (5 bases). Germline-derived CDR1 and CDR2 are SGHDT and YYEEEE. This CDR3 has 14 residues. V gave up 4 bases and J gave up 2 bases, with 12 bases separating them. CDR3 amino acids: CASSARAGQETQYF. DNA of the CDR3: TGTGCCAGCAGCGCGCGGGCTGGGCAAGAGACCCAGTACTTC.

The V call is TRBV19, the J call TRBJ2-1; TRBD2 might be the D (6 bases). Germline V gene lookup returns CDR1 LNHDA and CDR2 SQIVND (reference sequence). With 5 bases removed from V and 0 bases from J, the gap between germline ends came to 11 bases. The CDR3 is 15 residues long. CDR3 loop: CASSVLALSYNEQFF. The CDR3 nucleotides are TGTGCCAGTAGTGTTCTAGCGCTCTCCTACAATGAGCAGTTCTTC.

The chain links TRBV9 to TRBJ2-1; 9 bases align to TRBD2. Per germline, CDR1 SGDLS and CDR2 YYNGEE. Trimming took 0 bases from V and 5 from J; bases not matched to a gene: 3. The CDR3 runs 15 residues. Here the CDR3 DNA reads TGTGCCAGCAGCGTAGTAGCGGGAGTAAACAATGAGCAGTTCTTC. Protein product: CASSVVAGVNNEQFF.

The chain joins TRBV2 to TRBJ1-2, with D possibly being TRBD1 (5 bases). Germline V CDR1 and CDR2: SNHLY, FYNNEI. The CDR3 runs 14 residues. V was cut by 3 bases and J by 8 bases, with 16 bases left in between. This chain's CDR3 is CASSERGEVGGYTF. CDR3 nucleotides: TGTGCCAGCAGTGAGAGGGGTGAGGTAGGGGGCTACACCTTC.

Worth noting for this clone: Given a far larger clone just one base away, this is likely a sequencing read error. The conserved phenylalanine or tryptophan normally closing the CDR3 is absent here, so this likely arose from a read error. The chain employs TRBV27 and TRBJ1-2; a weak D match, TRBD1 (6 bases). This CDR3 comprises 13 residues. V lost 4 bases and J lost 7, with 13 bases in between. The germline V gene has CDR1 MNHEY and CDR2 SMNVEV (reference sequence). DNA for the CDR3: TGTGCCAGCAGTTGGTCAGGGGAGAGTGGCTACACCTCC. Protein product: CASSWSGESGYTS.

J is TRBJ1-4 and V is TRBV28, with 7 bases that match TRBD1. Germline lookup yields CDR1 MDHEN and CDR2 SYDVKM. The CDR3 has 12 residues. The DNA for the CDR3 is TGTGCTACTCAGGGGGTCAGTGAAAAACTGTTTTTT. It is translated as CATQGVSEKLFF.

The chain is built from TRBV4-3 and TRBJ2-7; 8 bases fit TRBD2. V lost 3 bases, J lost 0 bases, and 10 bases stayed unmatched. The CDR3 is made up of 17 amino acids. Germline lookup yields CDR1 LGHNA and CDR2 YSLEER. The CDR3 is CASSQENPSGGSYEQYF. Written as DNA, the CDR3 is TGCGCCAGCAGCCAGGAAAACCCAAGCGGGGGCTCCTACGAGCAGTACTTC.

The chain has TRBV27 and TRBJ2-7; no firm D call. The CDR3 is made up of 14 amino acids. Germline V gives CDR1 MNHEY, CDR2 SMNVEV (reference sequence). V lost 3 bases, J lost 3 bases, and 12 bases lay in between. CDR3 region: CASSFGSGVYEQYF. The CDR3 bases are TGTGCCAGCAGTTTTGGATCGGGCGTCTACGAGCAGTACTTC.

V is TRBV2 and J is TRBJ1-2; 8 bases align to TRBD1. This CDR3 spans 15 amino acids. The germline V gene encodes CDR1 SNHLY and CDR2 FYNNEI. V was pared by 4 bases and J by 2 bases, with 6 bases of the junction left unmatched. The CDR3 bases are TGTGCCAGCAGTGTTAAGACAGGGGCCAACTATGGCTACACCTTC. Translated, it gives CASSVKTGANYGYTF.

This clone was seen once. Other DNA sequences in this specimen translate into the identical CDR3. The CDR3 DNA follows: TGTGCCAGCAGCGACAGGCCCGCGAACACCGGGGAGCTGTTTTTT. Protein product: CASSDRPANTGELFF. The chain combines TRBV6-4 with TRBJ2-2; TRBD1 is a possible D gene (6 bases). Germline CDR1 and CDR2: MRHNA and SNTAGT. Trimming stripped 6 bases from V and 0 bases from J, with 11 bases between. CDR3 length: 15 residues.

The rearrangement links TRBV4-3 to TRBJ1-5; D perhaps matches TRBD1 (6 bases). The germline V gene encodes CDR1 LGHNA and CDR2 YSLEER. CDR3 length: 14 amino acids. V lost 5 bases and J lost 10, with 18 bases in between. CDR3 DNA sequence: TGCGCCAGCAGCTTTGGAGGGGGACGGGACCCCCAGCATTTT. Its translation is CASSFGGGRDPQHF.

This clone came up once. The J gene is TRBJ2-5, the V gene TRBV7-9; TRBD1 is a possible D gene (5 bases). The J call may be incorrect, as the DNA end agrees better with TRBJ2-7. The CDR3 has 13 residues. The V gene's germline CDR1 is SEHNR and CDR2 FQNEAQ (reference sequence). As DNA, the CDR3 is TGTGCCAGCAGCTTAATGGGGCGAGACGAGCAGTACTTC. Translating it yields CASSLMGRDEQYF.

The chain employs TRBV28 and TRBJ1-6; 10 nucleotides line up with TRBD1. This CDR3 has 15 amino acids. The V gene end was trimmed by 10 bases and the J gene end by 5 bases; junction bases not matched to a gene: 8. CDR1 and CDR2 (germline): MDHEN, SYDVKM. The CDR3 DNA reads TGTGCCACCCCGGGGACAGGGGACCATAATTCACCCCTCCACTTT. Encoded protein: CATPGTGDHNSPLHF.

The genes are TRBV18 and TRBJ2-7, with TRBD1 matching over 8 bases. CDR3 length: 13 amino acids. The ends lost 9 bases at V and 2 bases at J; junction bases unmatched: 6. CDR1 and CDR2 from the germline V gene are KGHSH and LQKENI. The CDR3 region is CASSGQGTYEQYF. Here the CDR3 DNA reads TGTGCCAGTTCAGGACAGGGAACCTACGAGCAGTACTTC.

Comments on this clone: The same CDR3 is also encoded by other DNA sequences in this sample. CDR3 DNA sequence: TGCGCCAGCAGCTTGGGAGGGGGAGAGACCCAGTACTTC. This encodes CASSLGGGETQYF. The V call is TRBV5-1, the J call TRBJ2-5; D perhaps matches TRBD1 (6 bases). The germline V and J ends were trimmed by 0 bases and 4 bases, with 7 bases remaining between them. This CDR3 is 13 amino acids long. CDR1 is SGHRS and CDR2 is YFSETQ in the germline V gene.